This T cell receptor (beta chain) was sequenced for a study of cytomegalovirus exposure and HLA in healthy donors. The CDR3 totals 13 residues. From germline, CDR1 is SGHDN and CDR2 FVKESK. Trimming left V 4 bases short and J 10 bases short, with 14 bases between. Amplification used 60 Vbeta primers and 13 Jbeta primers. The table came from immunoSEQ multiplex PCR; TCRdb's copy has only in-frame clones and leaves some out. The table lists about 140,000 clones, roughly 80% of them singletons. The origin of this receptor is a young man in good health and CMV-seropositive. Sequencing was done on a sample of PBMCs. This chain connects TRBV14 to TRBJ1-5; D gene unclear. This CDR3 reads CASSLGTGGPQHF. The CDR3 bases are TGTGCCAGCAGCCTCGGAACGGGAGGACCCCAGCATTTT.